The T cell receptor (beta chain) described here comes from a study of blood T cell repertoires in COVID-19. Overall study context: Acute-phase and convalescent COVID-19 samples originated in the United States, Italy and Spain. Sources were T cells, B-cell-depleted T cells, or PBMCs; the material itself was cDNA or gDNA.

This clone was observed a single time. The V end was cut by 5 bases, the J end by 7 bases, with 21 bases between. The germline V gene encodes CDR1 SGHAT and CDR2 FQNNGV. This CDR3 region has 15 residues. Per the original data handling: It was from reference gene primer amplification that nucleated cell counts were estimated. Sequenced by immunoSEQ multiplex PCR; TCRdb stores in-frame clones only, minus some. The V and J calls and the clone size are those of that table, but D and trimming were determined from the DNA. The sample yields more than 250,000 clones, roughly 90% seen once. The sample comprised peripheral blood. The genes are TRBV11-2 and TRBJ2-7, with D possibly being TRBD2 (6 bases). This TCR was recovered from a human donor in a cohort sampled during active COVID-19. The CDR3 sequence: CASSLSGLEGVEQYF. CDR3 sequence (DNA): TGTGCCAGCAGCCTATCTGGGCTGGAGGGTGTGGAGCAGTACTTC. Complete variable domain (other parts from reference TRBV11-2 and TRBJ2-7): EAGVAQSPRYKIIEKRQSVAFWCNPISGHATLYWYQQILGQGPKLLIQFQNNGVVDDSQLPKDRFSAERLKGVDSTLKIQPAKLEDSAVYLCASSLSGLEGVEQYFGPGTRLTVT.